The sequence of this T cell receptor beta chain was determined in a study of T-cell memory formation after mild COVID-19. In the study overall: TCR clusters showed largely donor specificity. The study's findings and limits: Contracting clones, day 15 to 85, had balanced CD4/CD8, and later expanders favored CD4+.

Regarding this clonotype: Its antigen is currently unknown.

J gave up 1 base and V 1 base, and 7 bases lay outside the gene matches. CDR1 is SGHDN and CDR2 is FVKESK in the germline V gene. This CDR3 has 16 amino acids. TCRdb re-called the 5' RACE reads through MiXCR, storing one row per CDR3 protein. Here the sample spans fewer than 200,000 distinct CDR3 sequences, 15% to 20% being singletons. The clonotype was recovered from a man younger than 30 who had mild COVID-19 (a few samples of this study predate the infection). Cell type and time point are not known. V usage is TRBV14 and J usage is TRBJ2-7; 7 positions agree with TRBD2. The sequenced material came from PBMCs or a T cell subset sorted from them (not recorded which). This CDR3 reads CASSQVGRGQSYEQYF. As DNA, the CDR3 is TGTGCCAGCAGCCAAGTTGGGAGGGGCCAGTCCTACGAGCAGTACTTC.